Below are 7 T cell receptor beta chains sequenced from a single sample in a study of blood T cell repertoires in COVID-19. Produced via immunoSEQ multiplex PCR; TCRdb's table is partial and in-frame only. The sample lists 150,000 to 200,000 clones; 87% were seen once. The sample consisted of peripheral blood. Receptor source: a woman under 30 who had recovered from COVID-19.

The V and J genes are TRBV4-3 and TRBJ2-3; weak D call: TRBD2 (7 bases). Germline V lookup: CDR1 LGHNA, CDR2 YSLEER. Trimming removed 0 bases at V and 5 bases at J, with 15 bases between. This CDR3 has 16 residues. CDR3 nucleotide sequence: TGCGCCAGCAGCCAAGAGTGGGGGGGCCAAGGAGATACGCAGTATTTT. Its protein product is CASSQEWGGQGDTQYF.

The CDR3 protein is CASSLQPGDRNQPQHF. In DNA form, the CDR3 reads TGTGCCAGCAGCTTGCAACCCGGTGACAGAAATCAGCCCCAGCATTTT. The rearrangement joins TRBV5-8 to TRBJ1-5; a weak D match, TRBD1 (5 bases). Germline values: CDR1 SGHTS, CDR2 YDEGEE. This CDR3 contains 16 residues. Trimming took off 1 base at V and 4 bases at J, with 15 bases between the two ends.

The chain recombines TRBV2 with TRBJ2-3, with D possibly TRBD1 on 5 matching bases. Trimming stripped 7 bases from V and 5 bases from J, with 10 bases between. This CDR3 has 12 amino acids. CDR1 and CDR2 from the germline V gene are SNHLY and FYNNEI. For the CDR3, the DNA is TGTGCCAGCACCCCAGGGCAAGATACGCAGTATTTT. Protein product: CASTPGQDTQYF.

This clone appeared a single time. The V gene is TRBV4-3, the J gene TRBJ2-2, with D perhaps matching TRBD2 (6 bases). The CDR3 extends over 17 amino acids. Trimming removed 8 bases at V and 4 bases at J, with 23 bases between. CDR1 and CDR2 from the germline V gene are LGHNA and YSLEER. In nucleotides, the CDR3 is TGCGCCAGCGGGGGGATGGGTGGAATTTGGGGCACCGGGGAGCTGTTTTTT. It specifies CASGGMGGIWGTGELFF.

The rearrangement uses TRBV18 and TRBJ2-3; the D is unclear. CDR3 length: 14 residues. Germline V gene lookup returns CDR1 KGHSH and CDR2 LQKENI. Between the trimmed V and J ends, which lost 6 bases and 2 bases, there was a span of 12 bases. CDR3 sequence (DNA): TGTGCCAGCTCGGAGATTGTTGCCACAGATACGCAGTATTTT. This codes for CASSEIVATDTQYF. The full variable domain, completed using reference TRBV18 and TRBJ2-3, is NAGVMQNPRHLVRRRGQEARLRCSPMKGHSHVYWYRQLPEEGLKFMVYLQKENIIDESGMPKERFSAEFPKEGPSILRIQQVVRGDSAAYFCASSEIVATDTQYFGPGTRLTVL.

This chain connects TRBV9 to TRBJ2-1; 7 bases match TRBD1. Germline CDR1 reads SGDLS; CDR2 reads YYNGEE. This CDR3 has 16 amino acids. V lost 4 bases to trimming and J lost 4 bases; unmatched junction nucleotides: 11. CDR3 residues: CASSHYRDSKYNEQFF. The CDR3 coding sequence is TGTGCCAGCAGCCACTACCGGGACAGCAAATACAATGAGCAGTTCTTC.

The V and J genes are TRBV5-1 and TRBJ2-3; 8 bases align to TRBD1. The germline gives CDR1 SGHRS, CDR2 YFSETQ. This CDR3 has 15 amino acids. Unmatched junction bases numbered 8, after V lost 4 bases and J lost 4 bases. CDR3 in amino acids: CASSVNRGSADTQYF. The CDR3, as DNA: TGCGCCAGCAGCGTCAACAGGGGGTCCGCAGATACGCAGTATTTT.